The present entry profiles one T cell receptor beta chain with its context. The primer mix had 60 Vbeta and 13 Jbeta primers. Study processing details: A follow-up analysis tallied approximately 85 million unique TCR beta chains, about 10 million shared. The protocol was immunoSEQ multiplex PCR, while the TCRdb copy is restricted to in-frame clones and leaves out a portion. V and J calls and clone size are copied from that table; D and trimming were computed from the DNA. The table records 70,000 to 95,000 clones, roughly 79% of them present only once. This CDR3 has 16 amino acids. Per the germline V gene, CDR1 is LNHDA and CDR2 is SQIVND (reference sequence). V dropped 1 base and J dropped 4; count of bases not matched to a gene: 2. The data were taken from a study of cytomegalovirus exposure and HLA in healthy donors.

The clonotype originates from a woman aged 25 to 39 in good health and CMV-seronegative. The sequencing input was PBMCs. The chain carries TRBV19 and TRBJ2-6; 9 nucleotides align to TRBD1. CDR3 coding DNA: TGTGCCAGTAGTATAGGGACAGGGGCCGGGGCCAACGTCCTGACTTTC. Translated: CASSIGTGAGANVLTF.